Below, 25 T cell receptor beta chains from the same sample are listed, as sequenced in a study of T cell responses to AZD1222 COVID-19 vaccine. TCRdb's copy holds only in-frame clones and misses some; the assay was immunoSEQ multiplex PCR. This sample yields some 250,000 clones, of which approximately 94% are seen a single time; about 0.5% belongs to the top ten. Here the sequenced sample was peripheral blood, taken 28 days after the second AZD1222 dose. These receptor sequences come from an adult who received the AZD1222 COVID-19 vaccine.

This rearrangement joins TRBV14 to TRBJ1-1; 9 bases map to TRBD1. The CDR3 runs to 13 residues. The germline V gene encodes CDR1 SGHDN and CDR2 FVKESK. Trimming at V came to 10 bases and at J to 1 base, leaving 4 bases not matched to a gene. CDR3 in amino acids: CATGQGPNTEAFF. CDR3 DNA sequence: TGTGCCACCGGACAGGGGCCGAACACTGAAGCTTTCTTT.

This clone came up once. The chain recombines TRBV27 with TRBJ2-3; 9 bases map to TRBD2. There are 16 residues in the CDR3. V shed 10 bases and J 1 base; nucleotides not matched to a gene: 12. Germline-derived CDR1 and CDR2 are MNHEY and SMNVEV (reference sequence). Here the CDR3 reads CATRRREGLGTDTQYF. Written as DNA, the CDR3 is TGTGCCACCCGGAGGCGGGAGGGCTTGGGCACAGATACGCAGTATTTT.

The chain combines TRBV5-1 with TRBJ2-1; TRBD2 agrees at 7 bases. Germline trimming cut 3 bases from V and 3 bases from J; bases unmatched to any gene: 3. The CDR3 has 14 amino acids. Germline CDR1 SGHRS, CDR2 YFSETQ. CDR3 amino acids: CASSYSSGYNEQFF. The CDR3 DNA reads TGCGCCAGCAGCTACTCTAGCGGCTACAATGAGCAGTTCTTC.

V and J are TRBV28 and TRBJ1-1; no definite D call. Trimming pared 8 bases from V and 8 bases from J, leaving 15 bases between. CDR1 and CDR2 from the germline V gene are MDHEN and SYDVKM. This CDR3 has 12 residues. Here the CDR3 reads CASHSHGREAFF. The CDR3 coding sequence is TGTGCCAGCCATTCCCATGGAAGGGAAGCTTTCTTT.

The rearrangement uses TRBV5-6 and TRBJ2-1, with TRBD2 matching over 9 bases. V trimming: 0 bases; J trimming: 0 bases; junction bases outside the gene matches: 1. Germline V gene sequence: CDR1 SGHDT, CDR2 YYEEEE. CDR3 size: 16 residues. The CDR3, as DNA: TGTGCCAGCAGCTTGGGCGGGAGGGCCTCCTACAATGAGCAGTTCTTC. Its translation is CASSLGGRASYNEQFF.

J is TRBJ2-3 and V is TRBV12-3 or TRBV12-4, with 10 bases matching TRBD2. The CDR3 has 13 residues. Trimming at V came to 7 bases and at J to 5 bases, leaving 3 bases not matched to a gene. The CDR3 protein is CASTASGGDTQYF. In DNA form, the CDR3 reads TGTGCCAGCACGGCTAGCGGGGGAGATACGCAGTATTTT.

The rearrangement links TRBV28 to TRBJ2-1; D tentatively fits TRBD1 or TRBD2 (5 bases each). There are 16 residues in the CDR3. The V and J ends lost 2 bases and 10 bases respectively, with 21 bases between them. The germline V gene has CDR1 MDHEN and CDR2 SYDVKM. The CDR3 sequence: CASSLLRGWPVPEQFF. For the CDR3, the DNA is TGTGCCAGCAGTTTACTCCGGGGCTGGCCGGTCCCCGAGCAGTTCTTC.

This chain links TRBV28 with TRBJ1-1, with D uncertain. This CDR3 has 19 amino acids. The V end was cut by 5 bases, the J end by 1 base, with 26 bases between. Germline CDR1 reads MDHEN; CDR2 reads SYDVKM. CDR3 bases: TGTGCCAGCAGTAATCGAGTGATTGGCTGGGAGCGGGGGAACACTGAAGCTTTCTTT. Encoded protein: CASSNRVIGWERGNTEAFF.

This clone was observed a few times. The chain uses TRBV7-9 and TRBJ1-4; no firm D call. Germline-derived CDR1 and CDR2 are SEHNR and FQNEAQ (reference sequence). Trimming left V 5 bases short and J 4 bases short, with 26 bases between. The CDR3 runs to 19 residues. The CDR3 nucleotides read TGTGCCAGCAGCCTTCCATCTGGTCTGGGAGGATGGCTTAATGAAAAACTGTTTTTT. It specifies CASSLPSGLGGWLNEKLFF.

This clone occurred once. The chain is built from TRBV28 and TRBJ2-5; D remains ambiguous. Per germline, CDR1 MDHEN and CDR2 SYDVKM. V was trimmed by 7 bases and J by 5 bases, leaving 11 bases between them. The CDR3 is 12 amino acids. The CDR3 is CASNRRGETQYF. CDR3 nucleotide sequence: TGTGCCAGCAATCGCCGTGGGGAGACCCAGTACTTC.

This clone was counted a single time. The CDR3: CASSRQGGRREQFF. DNA of the CDR3: TGTGCCAGCAGTCGACAGGGCGGGCGACGGGAGCAGTTCTTC. The rearrangement uses TRBV7-2 and TRBJ2-1; 7 nucleotides align to TRBD1. The CDR3 totals 14 residues. Trimming cost V 6 bases and J 10 bases; bases outside gene matches: 12. Germline V gene data show CDR1 as SGHTA and CDR2 as FQGNSA. Full variable domain (rest looked up from reference TRBV7-2 and TRBJ2-1): GAGVSQSPSNKVTEKGKDVELRCDPISGHTALYWYRQSLGQGLEFLIYFQGNSAPDKSGLPSDRFSAERTGGSVSTLTIQRTQQEDSAVYLCASSRQGGRREQFFGPGTRLTVL.

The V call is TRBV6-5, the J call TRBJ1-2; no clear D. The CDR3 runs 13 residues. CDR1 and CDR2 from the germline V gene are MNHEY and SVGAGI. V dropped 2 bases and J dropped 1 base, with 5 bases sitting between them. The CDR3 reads CASSYRDNYGYTF. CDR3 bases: TGTGCCAGCAGTTACAGGGATAACTATGGCTACACCTTC.

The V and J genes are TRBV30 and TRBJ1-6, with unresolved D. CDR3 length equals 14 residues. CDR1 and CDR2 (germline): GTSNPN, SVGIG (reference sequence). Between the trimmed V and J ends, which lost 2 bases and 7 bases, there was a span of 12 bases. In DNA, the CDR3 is TGTGCCTGGAGTTTCCGGACTCTAAATTCACCCCTCCACTTT. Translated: CAWSFRTLNSPLHF.

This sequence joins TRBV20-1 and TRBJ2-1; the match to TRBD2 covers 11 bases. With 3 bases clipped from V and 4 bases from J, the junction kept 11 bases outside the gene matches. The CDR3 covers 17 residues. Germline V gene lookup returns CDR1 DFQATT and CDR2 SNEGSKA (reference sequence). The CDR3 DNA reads TGCAGTGCTAGTAGGTTATCGGGACTAGCGGTGTACAATGAGCAGTTCTTC. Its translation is CSASRLSGLAVYNEQFF.

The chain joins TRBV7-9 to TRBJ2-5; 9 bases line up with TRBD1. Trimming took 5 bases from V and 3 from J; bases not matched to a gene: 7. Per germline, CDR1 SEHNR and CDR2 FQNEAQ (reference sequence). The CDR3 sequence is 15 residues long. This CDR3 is CASSPGQGKEETQYF. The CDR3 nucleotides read TGTGCCAGCAGCCCTGGACAGGGGAAGGAAGAGACCCAGTACTTC.

CDR3 in amino acids: CASSKEVSGCLGHEQYF. The CDR3 DNA follows: TGTGCCAGCAGCAAAGAGGTTAGCGGTTGCTTAGGGCACGAGCAGTACTTC. This chain joins TRBV21-1 and TRBJ2-7; TRBD2 reflects the table's D call only, with no check against the DNA. TRBV21-1 is listed as a pseudogene. The CDR3 covers 17 residues.

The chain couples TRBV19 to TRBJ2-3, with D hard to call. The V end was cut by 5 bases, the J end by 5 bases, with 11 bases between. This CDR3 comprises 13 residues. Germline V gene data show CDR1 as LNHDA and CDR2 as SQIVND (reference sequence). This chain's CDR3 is CASSGSGQDTQYF. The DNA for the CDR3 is TGTGCCAGTAGTGGGTCGGGTCAAGATACGCAGTATTTT. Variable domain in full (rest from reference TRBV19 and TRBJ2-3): DGGITQSPKYLFRKEGQNVTLSCEQNLNHDAMYWYRQDPGQGLRLIYYSQIVNDFQKGDIAEGYSVSREKKESFPLTVTSAQKNPTAFYLCASSGSGQDTQYFGPGTRLTVL.

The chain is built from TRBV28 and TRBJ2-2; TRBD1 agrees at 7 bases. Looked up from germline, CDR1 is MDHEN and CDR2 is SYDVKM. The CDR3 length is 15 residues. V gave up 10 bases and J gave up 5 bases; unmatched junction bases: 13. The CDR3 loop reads CATSGGQERTGELFF. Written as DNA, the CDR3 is TGTGCCACCTCCGGAGGACAGGAAAGAACCGGGGAGCTGTTTTTT.

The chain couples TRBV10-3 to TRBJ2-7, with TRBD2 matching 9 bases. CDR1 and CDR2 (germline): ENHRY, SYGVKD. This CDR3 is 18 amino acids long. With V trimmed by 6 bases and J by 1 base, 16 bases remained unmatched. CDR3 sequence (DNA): TGTGCCATCAGGGGAGGACCCTCCACTAGCGGGCTTTCCTACGAGCAGTACTTC. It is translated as CAIRGGPSTSGLSYEQYF.

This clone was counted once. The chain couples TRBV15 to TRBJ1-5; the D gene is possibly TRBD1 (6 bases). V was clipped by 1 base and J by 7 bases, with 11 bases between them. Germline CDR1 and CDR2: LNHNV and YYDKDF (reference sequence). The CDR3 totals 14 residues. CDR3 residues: CATSRVGGGQPQHF. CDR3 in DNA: TGTGCCACCAGCAGAGTAGGGGGAGGCCAGCCCCAGCATTTT.

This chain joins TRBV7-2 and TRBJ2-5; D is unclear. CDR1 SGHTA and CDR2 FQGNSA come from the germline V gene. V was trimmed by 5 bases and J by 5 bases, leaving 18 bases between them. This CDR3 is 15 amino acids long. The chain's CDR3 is CASSHRGRLGETQYF. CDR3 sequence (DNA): TGTGCCAGCAGCCACCGCGGACGGCTAGGGGAGACCCAGTACTTC.

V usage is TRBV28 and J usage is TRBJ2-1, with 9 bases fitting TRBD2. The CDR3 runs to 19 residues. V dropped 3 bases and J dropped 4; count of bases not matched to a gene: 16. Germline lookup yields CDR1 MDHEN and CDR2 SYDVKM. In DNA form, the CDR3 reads TGTGCCAGCAGTTTTTTGAGGGTTCAGAGCGGGGGGCCATACAATGAGCAGTTCTTC. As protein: CASSFLRVQSGGPYNEQFF. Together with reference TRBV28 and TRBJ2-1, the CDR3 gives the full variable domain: DVKVTQSSRYLVKRTGEKVFLECVQDMDHENMFWYRQDPGLGLRLIYFSYDVKMKEKGDIPEGYSVSREKKERFSLILESASTNQTSMYLCASSFLRVQSGGPYNEQFFGPGTRLTVL.

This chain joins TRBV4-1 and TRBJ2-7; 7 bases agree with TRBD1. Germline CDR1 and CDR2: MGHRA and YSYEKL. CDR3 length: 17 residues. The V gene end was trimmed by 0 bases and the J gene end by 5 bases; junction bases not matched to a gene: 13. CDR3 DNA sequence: TGCGCCAGCAGCCAAGATAGACGAGTGACAGGGTCCGACGAGCAGTACTTC. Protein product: CASSQDRRVTGSDEQYF.

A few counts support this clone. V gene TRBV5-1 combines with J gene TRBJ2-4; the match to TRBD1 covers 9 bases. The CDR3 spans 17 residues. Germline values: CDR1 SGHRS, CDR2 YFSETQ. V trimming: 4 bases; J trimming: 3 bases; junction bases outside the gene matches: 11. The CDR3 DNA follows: TGCGCCAGCAGCCCGGGACAGGGTTCTTCTGTCAAAAACATTCAGTACTTC. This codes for CASSPGQGSSVKNIQYF.

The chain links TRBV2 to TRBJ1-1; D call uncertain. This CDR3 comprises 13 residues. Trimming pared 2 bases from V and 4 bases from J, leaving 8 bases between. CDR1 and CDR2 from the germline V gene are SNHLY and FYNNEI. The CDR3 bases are TGTGCCAGCAGTGAACTTCACCTCACTGAAGCTTTCTTT. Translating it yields CASSELHLTEAFF.